This TCR beta chain appears in the sequencing data of a study of blood T cell repertoires in COVID-19. Study at large: Collection of acute and convalescent COVID-19 samples took place in the United States, Italy and Spain. PBMCs, B-cell-depleted T cells, or T cells provided the cDNA or gDNA that made up the material.

J was trimmed by 4 bases and V by 5 bases; bases with no gene match: 11. Germline assignment: CDR1 SGHVS and CDR2 FQNEAQ. The CDR3 covers 16 residues. Original methodology: Estimates of nucleated cell counts were drawn from the amplification of reference gene primers. Sequencing used immunoSEQ multiplex PCR; TCRdb keeps in-frame clones, though not all of them. V, J and clone size derive from that table, while D and trimming were established from the DNA sequence. The sample lists 150,000 to 200,000 clones, 70% to 90% occurring once. Sequencing input: peripheral blood. This clonotype was obtained from a man between 65 and 80 years old with active or convalescent COVID-19. The rearrangement uses TRBV7-8 and TRBJ2-3, with 8 bases lining up with TRBD1. The CDR3 region is CASSPARDRMADTQYF. Written as DNA, the CDR3 is TGTGCCAGCAGCCCAGCCAGGGACAGGATGGCAGATACGCAGTATTTT.